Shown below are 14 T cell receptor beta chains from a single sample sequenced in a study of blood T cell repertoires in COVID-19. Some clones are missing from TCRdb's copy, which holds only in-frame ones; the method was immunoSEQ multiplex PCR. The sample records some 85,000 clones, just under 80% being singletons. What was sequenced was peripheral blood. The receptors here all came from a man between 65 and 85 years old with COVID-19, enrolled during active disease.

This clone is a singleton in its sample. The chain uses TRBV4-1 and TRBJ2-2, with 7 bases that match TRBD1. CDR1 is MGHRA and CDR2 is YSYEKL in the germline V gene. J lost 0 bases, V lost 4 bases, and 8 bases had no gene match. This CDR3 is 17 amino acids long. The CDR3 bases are TGCGCCAGCAGCCTCTTACTGACAGGGCCGAACACCGGGGAGCTGTTTTTT. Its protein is CASSLLLTGPNTGELFF.

CDR3 in DNA: TGTGCCAGCAGTTTAAGTATGACAGGCCGGCGTAACTATGGCTACACCTTC. Translation gives CASSLSMTGRRNYGYTF. This chain uses TRBV28 with TRBJ1-2, with D tentatively TRBD1 (6 bases). V dropped 2 bases and J dropped 1 base, with 17 bases sitting between them. This CDR3 is built from 17 residues. Germline CDR1 MDHEN, CDR2 SYDVKM.

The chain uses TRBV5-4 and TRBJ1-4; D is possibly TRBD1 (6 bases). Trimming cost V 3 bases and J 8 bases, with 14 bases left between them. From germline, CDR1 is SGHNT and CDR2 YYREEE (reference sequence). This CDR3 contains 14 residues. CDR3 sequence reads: CASSSGHPGEKLFF. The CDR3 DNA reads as TGTGCCAGCAGCTCGGGACATCCCGGAGAAAAACTGTTTTTT.

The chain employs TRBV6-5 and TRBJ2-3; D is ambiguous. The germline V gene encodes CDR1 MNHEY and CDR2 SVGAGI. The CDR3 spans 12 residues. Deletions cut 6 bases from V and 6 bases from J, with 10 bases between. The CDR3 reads CASSRNSDTQYF. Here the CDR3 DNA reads TGTGCCAGCAGCCGTAATTCCGATACGCAGTATTTT.

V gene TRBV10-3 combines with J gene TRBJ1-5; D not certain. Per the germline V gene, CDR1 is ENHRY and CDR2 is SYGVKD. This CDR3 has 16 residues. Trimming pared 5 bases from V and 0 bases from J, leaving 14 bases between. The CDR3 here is CAISPETGYSNQPQHF. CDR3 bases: TGTGCCATCAGTCCTGAAACGGGGTATAGCAATCAGCCCCAGCATTTT.

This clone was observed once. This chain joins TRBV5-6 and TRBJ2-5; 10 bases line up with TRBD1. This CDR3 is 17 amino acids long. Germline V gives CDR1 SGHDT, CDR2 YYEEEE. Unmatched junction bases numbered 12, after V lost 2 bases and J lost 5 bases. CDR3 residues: CASSFYGTGVFSETQYF. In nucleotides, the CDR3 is TGTGCCAGCAGCTTTTACGGGACAGGGGTTTTTTCGGAGACCCAGTACTTC.

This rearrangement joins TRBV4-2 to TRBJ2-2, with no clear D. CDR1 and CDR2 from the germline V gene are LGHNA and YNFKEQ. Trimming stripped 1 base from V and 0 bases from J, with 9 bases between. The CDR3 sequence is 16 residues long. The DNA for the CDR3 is TGTGCCAGCAGCCAAGCGGCAGGAACGAACACCGGGGAGCTGTTTTTT. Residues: CASSQAAGTNTGELFF.

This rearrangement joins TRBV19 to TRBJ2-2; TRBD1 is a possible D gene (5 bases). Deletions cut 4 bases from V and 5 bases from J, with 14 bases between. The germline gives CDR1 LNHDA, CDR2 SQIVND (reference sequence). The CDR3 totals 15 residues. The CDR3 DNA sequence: TGTGCCAGTAGTAGCAGGGTGGAGATGACCGGGGAGCTGTTTTTT. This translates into CASSSRVEMTGELFF.

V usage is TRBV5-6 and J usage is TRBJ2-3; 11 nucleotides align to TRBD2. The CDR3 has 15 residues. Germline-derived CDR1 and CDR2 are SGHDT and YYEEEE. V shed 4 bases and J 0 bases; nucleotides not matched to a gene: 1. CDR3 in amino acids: CASSTSGRSTDTQYF. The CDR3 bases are TGTGCCAGCAGCACTAGCGGGAGAAGCACAGATACGCAGTATTTT.

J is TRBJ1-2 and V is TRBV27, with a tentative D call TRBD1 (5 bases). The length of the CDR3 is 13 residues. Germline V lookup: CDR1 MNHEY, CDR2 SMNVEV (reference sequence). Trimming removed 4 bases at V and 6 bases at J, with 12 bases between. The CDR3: CASSSSGGDGYTF. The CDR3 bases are TGTGCCAGCAGTTCCTCCGGGGGGGATGGCTACACCTTC.

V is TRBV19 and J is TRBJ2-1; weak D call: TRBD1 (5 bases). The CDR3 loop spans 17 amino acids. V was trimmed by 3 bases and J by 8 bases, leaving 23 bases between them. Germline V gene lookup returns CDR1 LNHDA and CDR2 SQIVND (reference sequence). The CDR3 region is CASSMGRPPPTIDEQFF. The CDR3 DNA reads TGTGCCAGTAGTATGGGGCGGCCCCCCCCCACAATTGATGAGCAGTTCTTC.

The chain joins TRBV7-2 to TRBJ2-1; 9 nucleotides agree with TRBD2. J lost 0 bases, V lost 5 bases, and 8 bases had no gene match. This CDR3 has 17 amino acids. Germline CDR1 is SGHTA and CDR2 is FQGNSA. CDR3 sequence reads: CASSPPERGVSYNEQFF. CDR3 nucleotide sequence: TGTGCCAGCAGCCCCCCGGAGCGGGGGGTCTCCTACAATGAGCAGTTCTTC.

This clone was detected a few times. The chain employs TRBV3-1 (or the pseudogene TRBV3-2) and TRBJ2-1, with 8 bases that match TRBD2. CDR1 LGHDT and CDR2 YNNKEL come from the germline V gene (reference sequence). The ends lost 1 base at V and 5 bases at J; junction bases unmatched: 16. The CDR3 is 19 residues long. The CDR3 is CASSQARARAGENDNEQFF. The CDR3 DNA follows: TGTGCCAGCAGCCAAGCCCGCGCTAGAGCGGGAGAAAACGACAATGAGCAGTTCTTC.

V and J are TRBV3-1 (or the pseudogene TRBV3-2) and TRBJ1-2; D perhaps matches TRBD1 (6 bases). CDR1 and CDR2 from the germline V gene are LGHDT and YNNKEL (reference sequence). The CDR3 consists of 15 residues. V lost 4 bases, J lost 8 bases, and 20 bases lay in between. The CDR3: CASSPWAGAVYGYTF. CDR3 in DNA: TGTGCCAGCAGCCCTTGGGCGGGGGCGGTATACGGCTACACCTTC.